These 22 T cell receptor beta chains originate from one sample sequenced in a study of tumor T cells in aggressive B-cell lymphoma. Using immunoSEQ multiplex PCR, the repertoire was profiled, and TCRdb retains in-frame clones only, with some absent. The sample includes some 12,000 clones, about 88% of them seen just once. Sequencing used tumor tissue. These TCRs come from an adult with diffuse large B cell lymphoma.

The chain uses TRBV6-6 and TRBJ1-4, with TRBD1 matching 9 bases. This CDR3 is built from 13 residues. V gave up 5 bases and J gave up 8 bases; unmatched junction bases: 3. The germline V gene has CDR1 MNHNY and CDR2 SVGAGI (reference sequence). The chain's CDR3 is CASSLTGGEKLFF. Written as DNA, the CDR3 is TGTGCCAGCAGTCTCACAGGGGGCGAAAAACTGTTTTTT.

The rearrangement links TRBV28 to TRBJ1-1; D is uncertain. CDR1 and CDR2 from the germline V gene are MDHEN and SYDVKM. This CDR3 is built from 12 residues. V was cut by 3 bases and J by 4 bases, with 6 bases left in between. The CDR3 DNA reads TGTGCCAGCAGTTTCATTGTCACTGAAGCTTTCTTT. Amino acid sequence: CASSFIVTEAFF.

The chain joins TRBV14 to TRBJ2-1; 10 nucleotides agree with TRBD1. This CDR3 spans 19 amino acids. After removal of 4 bases from V and 4 bases from J, the junction contained 16 bases not matched to a gene. Germline loops: CDR1 SGHDN, CDR2 FVKESK. The CDR3 is CASSRTRGQGSLTYNEQFF. CDR3 in DNA: TGTGCCAGCAGCCGTACGCGGGGACAGGGGTCTCTAACGTACAATGAGCAGTTCTTC. Drawing the rest from reference TRBV14 and TRBJ2-1, the complete variable domain is EAGVTQFPSHSVIEKGQTVTLRCDPISGHDNLYWYRRVMGKEIKFLLHFVKESKQDESGMPNNRFLAERTGGTYSTLKVQPAELEDSGVYFCASSRTRGQGSLTYNEQFFGPGTRLTVL.

The V gene is TRBV5-6, the J gene TRBJ1-2; TRBD1 matches at 8 bases. The germline gives CDR1 SGHDT, CDR2 YYEEEE. The CDR3 sequence is 15 residues long. Trimming at V came to 5 bases and at J to 4 bases, leaving 10 bases not matched to a gene. The CDR3 loop is CASREVDREGYGYTF. The CDR3 DNA follows: TGTGCCAGCAGAGAGGTGGACAGGGAGGGCTATGGCTACACCTTC.

V usage is TRBV27 and J usage is TRBJ1-1, with D maybe TRBD1 (6 bases). The CDR3 is 17 amino acids. Germline-derived CDR1 and CDR2 are MNHEY and SMNVEV (reference sequence). Deletions cut 4 bases from V and 6 bases from J, with 24 bases between. This chain's CDR3 is CASSSGSGGLFGAEAFF. The CDR3 DNA is TGTGCCAGCAGTTCTGGCAGCGGGGGCCTGTTTGGGGCTGAAGCTTTCTTT.

V is TRBV5-1 and J is TRBJ1-1, with TRBD1 as a possible D gene (6 bases). The CDR3 runs to 13 residues. Per the germline V gene, CDR1 is SGHRS and CDR2 is YFSETQ. V gave up 3 bases and J gave up 1 base, with 7 bases separating them. The CDR3 protein is CASSWDKNTEAFF. The CDR3 DNA reads TGCGCCAGCAGCTGGGACAAGAACACTGAAGCTTTCTTT.

The genes are TRBV5-4 and TRBJ2-1; the match to TRBD2 covers 12 bases. Germline loops: CDR1 SGHNT, CDR2 YYREEE (reference sequence). The trim removed 4 bases at V and 5 bases at J, leaving 4 bases unmatched. The CDR3 has 15 amino acids. This CDR3 reads CASSPGLAGHNEQFF. CDR3 sequence (DNA): TGTGCCAGCAGCCCGGGACTAGCGGGTCACAATGAGCAGTTCTTC.

The chain uses TRBV10-2 and TRBJ2-7; TRBD1 might be the D (5 bases). V was shortened by 2 bases and J by 3 bases, with 8 bases between the two germline ends. Germline loops: CDR1 WSHSY, CDR2 SAAADI. There are 13 residues in the CDR3. This CDR3 reads CASSEAGLYEQYF. CDR3 sequence (DNA): TGCGCCAGCAGTGAGGCAGGGCTCTACGAGCAGTACTTC.

The gene calls are TRBV7-2 and TRBJ2-7; 11 bases fit TRBD2. CDR1 is SGHTA and CDR2 is FQGNSA in the germline V gene. The CDR3 is 19 residues long. The junction had 19 bases not matched to a gene; V was cut back by 5 bases and J by 4 bases. The CDR3 protein is CASSLNPIPGLAALYEQYF. Written as DNA, the CDR3 is TGTGCCAGCAGCCTCAATCCCATACCGGGACTAGCGGCCCTATACGAGCAGTACTTC.

This clone was observed a few times. The genes are TRBV19 and TRBJ2-5; 9 bases map to TRBD2. The CDR3 loop spans 15 amino acids. After removal of 0 bases from V and 5 bases from J, the junction contained 4 bases not matched to a gene. From germline, CDR1 is LNHDA and CDR2 SQIVND (reference sequence). The CDR3 region has the DNA TGTGCCAGTAGTATAGAATCTAGCGGGATTGAGACCCAGTACTTC. Translating it yields CASSIESSGIETQYF. The whole variable domain, filled in from reference TRBV19 and TRBJ2-5, reads DGGITQSPKYLFRKEGQNVTLSCEQNLNHDAMYWYRQDPGQGLRLIYYSQIVNDFQKGDIAEGYSVSREKKESFPLTVTSAQKNPTAFYLCASSIESSGIETQYFGPGTRLLVL.

The chain links TRBV6-1 to TRBJ1-3; a weak D match, TRBD1 (6 bases). Germline lookup yields CDR1 MNHNS and CDR2 SASEGT. The CDR3 is 15 amino acids. V lost 1 base, J lost 3 bases, and 10 bases lay in between. CDR3 region: CASSEGDRIGNTIYF. In nucleotides, the CDR3 is TGTGCCAGCAGTGAAGGTGACAGGATTGGAAACACCATATATTTT.

V gene TRBV27 combines with J gene TRBJ1-1, with 7 bases that match TRBD1. Losses at the gene ends were 2 bases for V and 0 bases for J; bases not matched to a gene: 3. Looked up from germline, CDR1 is MNHEY and CDR2 is SMNVEV (reference sequence). The CDR3 runs 15 residues. The CDR3 loop reads CASSLKGALNTEAFF. DNA for the CDR3: TGTGCCAGCAGTTTAAAGGGGGCCCTGAACACTGAAGCTTTCTTT.

The rearrangement links TRBV28 to TRBJ1-6; D possibly corresponds to TRBD1 (5 bases). The V end lost 5 bases, the J end lost 14 bases, and 16 bases lay between the germline ends. The CDR3 spans 13 residues. Germline CDR1 reads MDHEN; CDR2 reads SYDVKM. DNA of the CDR3: TGTGCCAGCAGTCGGAAGACAGCTCTAGCCCTCCACTTT. Protein product: CASSRKTALALHF.

The rearrangement joins TRBV6-1 to TRBJ1-5; possibly TRBD1 for D (5 bases). The CDR3 contains 14 residues. The germline V gene encodes CDR1 MNHNS and CDR2 SASEGT. V was trimmed by 4 bases and J by 9 bases, leaving 16 bases between them. CDR3 nucleotide sequence: TGTGCCAGCAGTGTGGGGGAGGGACGTAGGCCCCAGCATTTT. Translation: CASSVGEGRRPQHF.

V usage is TRBV6-5 and J usage is TRBJ2-5; 11 nucleotides line up with TRBD2. The CDR3 has 15 residues. Germline loops: CDR1 MNHEY, CDR2 SVGAGI. V lost 7 bases and J lost 2; bases outside the gene matches: 6. The CDR3 sequence: CASNRLAGKQETQYF. In DNA form, the CDR3 reads TGTGCCAGCAATCGACTAGCGGGAAAACAAGAGACCCAGTACTTC.

The J gene is TRBJ2-3, the V gene TRBV29-1; 7 nucleotides line up with TRBD2. Germline V gene lookup returns CDR1 SQVTM and CDR2 ANQGSEA. J was trimmed by 2 bases and V by 5 bases; bases with no gene match: 10. The CDR3 length is 15 residues. CDR3 sequence: CSVRTGTTSTDTQYF. DNA for the CDR3: TGCAGCGTTCGAACCGGGACTACCTCCACAGATACGCAGTATTTT.

With regard to this clone: The same CDR3 is also encoded by other DNA sequences in this sample. The genes are TRBV7-8 and TRBJ2-1, with 9 bases fitting TRBD2. This CDR3 has 15 residues. After removal of 1 base from V and 4 bases from J, the junction contained 2 bases not matched to a gene. Germline CDR1 and CDR2: SGHVS and FQNEAQ. CDR3 sequence reads: CASSLGLAGYNEQFF. The CDR3 DNA reads TGTGCCAGCAGCTTAGGTCTAGCGGGGTACAATGAGCAGTTCTTC.

The count of this clone is one. The genes are TRBV7-8 and TRBJ2-7; D is uncertain. Between the trimmed V and J ends, which lost 1 base and 7 bases, there was a span of 11 bases. CDR1 is SGHVS and CDR2 is FQNEAQ in the germline V gene. The CDR3 has 13 amino acids. The CDR3 sequence is CASSLGQVGEQYF. CDR3 in DNA: TGTGCCAGCAGCTTAGGTCAGGTTGGAGAGCAGTACTTC.

This chain connects TRBV2 to TRBJ2-1; the D gene is possibly TRBD1 (5 bases). This CDR3 contains 14 residues. Germline lookup yields CDR1 SNHLY and CDR2 FYNNEI. V dropped 2 bases and J dropped 12 bases, with 17 bases sitting between them. CDR3 in amino acids: CASSETGVAGWQFF. The CDR3 coding sequence is TGTGCCAGCAGTGAAACAGGCGTTGCAGGGTGGCAGTTCTTC. The entire variable domain, with the rest obtained from reference TRBV2 and TRBJ2-1, is as follows: EPEVTQTPSHQVTQMGQEVILRCVPISNHLYFYWYRQILGQKVEFLVSFYNNEISEKSEIFDDQFSVERPDGSNFTLKIRSTKLEDSAMYFCASSETGVAGWQFFGPGTRLTVL.

This chain connects TRBV14 to TRBJ2-7; a possible D gene is TRBD2 (6 bases). The V end was cut by 0 bases, the J end by 3 bases, with 12 bases between. Germline V gene sequence: CDR1 SGHDN, CDR2 FVKESK. This CDR3 is built from 15 residues. CDR3 DNA sequence: TGTGCCAGCAGCCAAGATGGGCGGGGCGTCTACGAGCAGTACTTC. It is translated as CASSQDGRGVYEQYF. Full variable domain (missing parts from reference TRBV14 and TRBJ2-7): EAGVTQFPSHSVIEKGQTVTLRCDPISGHDNLYWYRRVMGKEIKFLLHFVKESKQDESGMPNNRFLAERTGGTYSTLKVQPAELEDSGVYFCASSQDGRGVYEQYFGPGTRLTVT.

This chain connects TRBV6-5 to TRBJ2-1, with 7 bases aligning to TRBD2. Germline CDR1 MNHEY, CDR2 SVGAGI. The CDR3 covers 16 residues. The junction had 10 bases not matched to a gene; V was cut back by 0 bases and J by 8 bases. The CDR3 loop reads CASSYSIAGVTHEQFF. The CDR3 DNA reads TGTGCCAGCAGTTACTCGATCGCGGGAGTTACCCATGAGCAGTTCTTC.

The chain links TRBV18 to TRBJ2-1; possible D gene TRBD1, 5 bases. The CDR3 is 14 amino acids. Trimming shortened V by 4 bases and J by 6 bases, and 13 bases separated the two germline ends. Germline-derived CDR1 and CDR2 are KGHSH and LQKENI. This CDR3 is CASSQNTGPNEQFF. CDR3 DNA: TGTGCCAGCTCACAAAACACAGGTCCCAATGAGCAGTTCTTC.